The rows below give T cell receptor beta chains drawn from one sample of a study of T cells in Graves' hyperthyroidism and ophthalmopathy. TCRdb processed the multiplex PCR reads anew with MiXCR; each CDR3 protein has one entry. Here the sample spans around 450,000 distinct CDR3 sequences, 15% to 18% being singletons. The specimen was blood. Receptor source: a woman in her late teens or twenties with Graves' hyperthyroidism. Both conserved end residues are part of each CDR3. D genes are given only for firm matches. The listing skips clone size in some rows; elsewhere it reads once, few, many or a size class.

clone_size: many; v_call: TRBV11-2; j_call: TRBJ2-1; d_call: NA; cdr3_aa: CASSLFRRLNEQFF; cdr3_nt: TGTGCCAGCAGCTTGTTTCGGCGGCTCAATGAGCAGTTCTTC
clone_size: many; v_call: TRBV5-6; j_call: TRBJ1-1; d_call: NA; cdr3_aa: CASSYRVGVWENTEAFF; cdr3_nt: TGTGCCAGCAGCTACAGGGTTGGAGTTTGGGAGAACACTGAAGCTTTCTTT
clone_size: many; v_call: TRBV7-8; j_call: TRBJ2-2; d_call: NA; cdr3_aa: CASSPHRRDPQPGELFF; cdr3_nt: TGTGCCAGCAGCCCCCATCGGAGGGACCCTCAACCCGGGGAGCTGTTTTTT
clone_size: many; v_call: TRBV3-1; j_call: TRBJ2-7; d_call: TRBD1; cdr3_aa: CASSPHATGALGEQYF; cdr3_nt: TGTGCCAGCAGCCCACACGCGACAGGGGCTCTGGGGGAGCAGTACTTC
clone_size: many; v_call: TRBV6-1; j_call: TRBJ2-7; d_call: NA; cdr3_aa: CASSLYRVRDYEQYF; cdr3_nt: TGTGCCAGCAGTTTGTACAGGGTAAGGGACTACGAGCAGTACTTC
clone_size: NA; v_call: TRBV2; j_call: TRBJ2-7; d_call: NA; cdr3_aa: CASSHIYEQYF; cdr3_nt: TGTGCCAGCAGTCATATTTACGAGCAGTACTTC
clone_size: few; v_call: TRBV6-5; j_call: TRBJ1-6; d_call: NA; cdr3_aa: CASSYGSFGSPLHF; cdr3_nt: TGTGCCAGCAGTTACGGTTCTTTCGGTTCACCCCTCCACTTT
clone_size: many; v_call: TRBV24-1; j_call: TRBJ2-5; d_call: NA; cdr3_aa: CATSDWGGRLGETQYF; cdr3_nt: TGTGCCACCAGTGATTGGGGGGGGCGGCTAGGGGAGACCCAGTACTTC
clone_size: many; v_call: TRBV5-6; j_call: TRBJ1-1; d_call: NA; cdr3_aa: CASSLGSLGAFF; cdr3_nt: TGTGCCAGCAGCTTGGGGTCCCTAGGGGCTTTCTTT
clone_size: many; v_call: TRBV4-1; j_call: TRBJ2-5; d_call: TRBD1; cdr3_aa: CASSQGQGRETQYF; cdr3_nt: TGCGCCAGCAGCCAAGGACAGGGGCGGGAGACCCAGTACTTC
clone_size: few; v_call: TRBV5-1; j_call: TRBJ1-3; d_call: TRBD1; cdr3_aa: CASSRDRGLGNTIYF; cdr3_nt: TGCGCCAGCAGCCGAGACAGGGGGCTTGGAAACACCATATATTTT
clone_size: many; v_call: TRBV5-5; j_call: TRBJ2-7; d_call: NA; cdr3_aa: CASSPSLSVEQYF; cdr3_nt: TGTGCCAGCAGCCCTTCCCTTAGCGTCGAGCAGTACTTC
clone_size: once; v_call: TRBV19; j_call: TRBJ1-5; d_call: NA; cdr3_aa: CASSIGGGGQPQHF; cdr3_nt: TGTGCCAGTAGTATAGGCGGGGGCGGTCAGCCCCAGCATTTT
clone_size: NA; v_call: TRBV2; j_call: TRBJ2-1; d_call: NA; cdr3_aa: CASTETGGPAVQFF; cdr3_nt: TGTGCCAGCACCGAAACGGGTGGCCCCGCGGTGCAGTTCTTC
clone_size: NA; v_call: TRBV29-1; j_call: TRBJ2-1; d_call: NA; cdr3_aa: CSVVMANSYNEQFF; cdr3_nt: TGCAGCGTTGTGATGGCGAACTCCTACAATGAGCAGTTCTTC
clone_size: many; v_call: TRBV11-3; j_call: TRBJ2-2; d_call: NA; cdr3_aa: CASSLLGLSGELFF; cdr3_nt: TGTGCCAGCAGCTTACTTGGGTTATCAGGGGAGCTGTTTTTT
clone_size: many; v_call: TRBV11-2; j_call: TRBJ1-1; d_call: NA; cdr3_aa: CASSLDRAATEAFF; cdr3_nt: TGTGCCAGCAGCTTAGATCGGGCAGCTACTGAAGCTTTCTTT
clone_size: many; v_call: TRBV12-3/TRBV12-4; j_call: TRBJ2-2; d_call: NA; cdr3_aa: CASSSSQRGPNTGELFF; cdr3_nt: TGTGCCAGCAGTTCGTCCCAGAGGGGACCGAACACCGGGGAGCTGTTTTTT
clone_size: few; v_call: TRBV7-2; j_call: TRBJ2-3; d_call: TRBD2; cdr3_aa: CASSLLAGGRGTDTQYF; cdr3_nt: TGTGCCAGCAGCCTCCTAGCGGGGGGGCGGGGCACAGATACGCAGTATTTT
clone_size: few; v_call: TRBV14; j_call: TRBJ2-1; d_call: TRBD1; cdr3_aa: CASSQVGQGYNEQFF; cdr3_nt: TGTGCCAGCAGCCAAGTGGGACAGGGCTACAATGAGCAGTTCTTC
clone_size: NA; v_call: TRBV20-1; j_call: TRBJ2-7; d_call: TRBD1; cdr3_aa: CSVGTGGGEQYF; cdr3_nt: TGCAGTGTGGGGACAGGGGGGGGGGAGCAGTACTTC
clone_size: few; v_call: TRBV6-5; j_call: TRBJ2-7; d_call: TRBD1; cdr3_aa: CASSYTGQGRPYEQYF; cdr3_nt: TGTGCCAGCAGTTACACCGGACAGGGAAGACCTTACGAGCAGTACTTC
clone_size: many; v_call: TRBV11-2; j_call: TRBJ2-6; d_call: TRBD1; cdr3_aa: CASSPPGGASGANVLTF; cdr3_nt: TGTGCCAGCAGCCCTCCAGGGGGCGCATCTGGGGCCAACGTCCTGACTTTC
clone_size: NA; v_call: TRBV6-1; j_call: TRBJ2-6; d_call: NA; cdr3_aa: CASNPLPGANVLTF; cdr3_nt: TGTGCCAGCAATCCCCTGCCTGGGGCCAACGTCCTGACTTTC
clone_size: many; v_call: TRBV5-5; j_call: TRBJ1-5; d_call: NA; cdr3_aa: CASSSRATSNQPQHF; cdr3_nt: TGTGCCAGCAGCTCAAGAGCTACTAGCAATCAGCCCCAGCATTTT
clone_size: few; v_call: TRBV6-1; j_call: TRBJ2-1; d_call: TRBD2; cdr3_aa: CASSDRLAYSYNEQFF; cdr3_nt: TGTGCCAGCAGTGACCGACTAGCGTACTCCTACAATGAGCAGTTCTTC
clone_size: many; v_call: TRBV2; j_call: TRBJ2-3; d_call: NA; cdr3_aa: CASSDDQGRGTDTQYF; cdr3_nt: TGTGCCAGCAGCGATGACCAGGGTAGAGGGACAGATACGCAGTATTTT
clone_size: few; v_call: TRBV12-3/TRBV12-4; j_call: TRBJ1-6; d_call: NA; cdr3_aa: CASSLVTGPANSPLHF; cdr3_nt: TGTGCCAGCAGTTTAGTGACGGGACCGGCTAATTCACCCCTCCACTTT
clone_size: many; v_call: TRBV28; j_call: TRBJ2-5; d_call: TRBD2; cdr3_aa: CASSPLAGGPQETQYF; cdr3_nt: TGTGCCAGCAGTCCTCTAGCGGGAGGGCCCCAAGAGACCCAGTACTTC
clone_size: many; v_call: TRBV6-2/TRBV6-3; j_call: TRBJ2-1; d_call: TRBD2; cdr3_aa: CASSYSFGLAGLEQFF; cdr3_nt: TGTGCCAGCAGTTACTCCTTTGGACTAGCGGGACTTGAGCAGTTCTTC
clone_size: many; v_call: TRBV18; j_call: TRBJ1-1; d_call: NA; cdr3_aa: CASSPTPRSGQAFF; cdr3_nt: TGTGCCAGCTCACCAACTCCACGGTCTGGACAAGCTTTCTTT
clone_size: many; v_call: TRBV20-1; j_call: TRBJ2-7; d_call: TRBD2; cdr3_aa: CSAPRASGIREQYF; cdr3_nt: TGCAGTGCCCCGAGGGCTAGCGGGATCCGAGAGCAGTACTTC
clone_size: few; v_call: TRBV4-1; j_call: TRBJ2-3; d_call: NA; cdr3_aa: CASSQVTRPNTDTQYF; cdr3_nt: TGCGCCAGCAGCCAGGTCACCCGACCCAACACAGATACGCAGTATTTT
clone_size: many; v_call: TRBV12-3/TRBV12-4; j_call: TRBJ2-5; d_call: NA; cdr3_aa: CASSGTKYQETQYF; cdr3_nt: TGTGCCAGCAGCGGGACAAAGTACCAAGAGACCCAGTACTTC
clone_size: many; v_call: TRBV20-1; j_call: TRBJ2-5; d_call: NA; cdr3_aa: CSARDGSERETQYF; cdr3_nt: TGCAGTGCTAGAGATGGCAGCGAGCGGGAGACCCAGTACTTC
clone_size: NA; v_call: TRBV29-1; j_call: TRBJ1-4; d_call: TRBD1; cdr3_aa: CSVEVWGQEANEKLFF; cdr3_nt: TGCAGCGTTGAAGTGTGGGGACAGGAAGCTAATGAAAAACTGTTTTTT
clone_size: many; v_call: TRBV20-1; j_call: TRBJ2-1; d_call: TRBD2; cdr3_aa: CSAREPGLADSYNEQFF; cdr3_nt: TGCAGTGCTAGAGAGCCTGGACTAGCGGATTCCTACAATGAGCAGTTCTTC
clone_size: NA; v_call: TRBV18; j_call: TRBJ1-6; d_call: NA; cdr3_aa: CASSQRKDNNSPLHF; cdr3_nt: TGTGCCAGCTCACAGAGAAAGGATAATAATTCACCCCTCCACTTT
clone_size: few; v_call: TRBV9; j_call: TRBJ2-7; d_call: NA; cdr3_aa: CASSVGQEQYF; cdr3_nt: TGTGCCAGCAGCGTAGGGCAAGAGCAGTACTTC
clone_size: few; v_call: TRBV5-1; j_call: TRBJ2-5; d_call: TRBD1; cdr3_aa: CASSKGRDRVYQETQYF; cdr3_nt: TGCGCCAGCAGCAAAGGCCGGGACAGGGTGTACCAAGAGACCCAGTACTTC
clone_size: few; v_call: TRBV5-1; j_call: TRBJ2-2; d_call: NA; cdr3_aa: CASSLVAQALGTGELFF; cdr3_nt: TGCGCCAGCAGCTTGGTCGCTCAGGCCCTAGGGACCGGGGAGCTGTTTTTT
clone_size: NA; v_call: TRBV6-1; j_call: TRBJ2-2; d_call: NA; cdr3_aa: CASSVIGTGELFF; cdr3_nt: TGTGCCAGCTCCGTTATAGGCACCGGGGAGCTGTTTTTT
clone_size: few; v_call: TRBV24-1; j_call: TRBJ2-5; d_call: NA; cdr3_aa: CATSDPWGQETQYF; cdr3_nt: TGTGCCACCAGTGATCCCTGGGGCCAAGAGACCCAGTACTTC
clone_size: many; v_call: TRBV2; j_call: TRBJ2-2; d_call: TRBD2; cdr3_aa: CASSLLRGGELTGELFF; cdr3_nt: TGTGCCAGCAGTCTCCTCCGGGGGGGGGAACTCACCGGGGAGCTGTTTTTT
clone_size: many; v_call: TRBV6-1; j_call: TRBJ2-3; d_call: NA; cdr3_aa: CASSEAPGATSDTQYF; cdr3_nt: TGTGCCAGCAGTGAAGCACCAGGGGCGACCTCAGATACGCAGTATTTT
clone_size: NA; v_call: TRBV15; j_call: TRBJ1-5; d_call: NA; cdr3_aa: CATSRDLDRGEQPQHF; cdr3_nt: TGTGCCACCAGCAGAGATTTGGATAGGGGGGAGCAGCCCCAGCATTTT
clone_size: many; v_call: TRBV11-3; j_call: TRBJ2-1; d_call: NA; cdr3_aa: CASSPRGEDPGSEQFF; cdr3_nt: TGTGCCAGCAGCCCCCGAGGAGAAGATCCAGGCTCTGAGCAGTTCTTC
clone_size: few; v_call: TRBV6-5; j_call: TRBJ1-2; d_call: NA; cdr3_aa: CASSFSGNGYGYTF; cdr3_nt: TGTGCCAGCTCCTTTTCGGGTAACGGCTATGGCTACACCTTC